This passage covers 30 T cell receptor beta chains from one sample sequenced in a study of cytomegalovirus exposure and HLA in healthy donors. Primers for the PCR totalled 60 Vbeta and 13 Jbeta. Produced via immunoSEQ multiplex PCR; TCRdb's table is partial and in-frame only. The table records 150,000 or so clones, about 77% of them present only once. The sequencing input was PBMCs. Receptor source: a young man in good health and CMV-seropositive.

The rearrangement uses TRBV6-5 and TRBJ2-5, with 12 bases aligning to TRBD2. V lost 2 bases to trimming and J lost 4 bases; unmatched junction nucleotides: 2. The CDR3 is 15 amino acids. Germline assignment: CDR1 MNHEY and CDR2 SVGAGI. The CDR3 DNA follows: TGTGCCAGCAGTTACGGACTAGCGGGACGAGAGACCCAGTACTTC. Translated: CASSYGLAGRETQYF.

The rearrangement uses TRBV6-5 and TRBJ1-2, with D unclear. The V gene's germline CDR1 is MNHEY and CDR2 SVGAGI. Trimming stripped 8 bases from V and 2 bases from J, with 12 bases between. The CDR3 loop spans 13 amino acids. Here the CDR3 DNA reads TGTGCCAGCGGGCGGGCCAGGAACTATGGCTACACCTTC. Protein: CASGRARNYGYTF.

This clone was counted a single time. The CDR3 bases are TGTGCCAGCAGCGCGGACAGGGGAGGCACAGATACGCAGTATTTT. Its protein product is CASSADRGGTDTQYF. The chain carries TRBV6-4 and TRBJ2-3, with 9 bases identical to TRBD1. The CDR3 spans 15 residues. Per germline, CDR1 MRHNA and CDR2 SNTAGT. Losses at the gene ends were 6 bases for V and 1 base for J; bases not matched to a gene: 5.

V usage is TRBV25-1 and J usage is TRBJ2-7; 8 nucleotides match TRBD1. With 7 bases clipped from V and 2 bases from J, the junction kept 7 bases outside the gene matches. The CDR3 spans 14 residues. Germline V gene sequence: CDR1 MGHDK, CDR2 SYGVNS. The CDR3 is CASMGQVIPYEQYF. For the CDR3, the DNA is TGTGCCAGCATGGGACAGGTTATCCCCTACGAGCAGTACTTC.

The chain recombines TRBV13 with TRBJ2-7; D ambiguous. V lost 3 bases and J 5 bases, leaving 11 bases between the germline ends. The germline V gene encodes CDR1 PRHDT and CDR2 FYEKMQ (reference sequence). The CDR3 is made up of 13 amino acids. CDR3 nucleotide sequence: TGTGCCAGCAGCTTTGGTGAGAACCACGAGCAGTACTTC. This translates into CASSFGENHEQYF.

In DNA form, the CDR3 reads TGTGCCAGCAGATACCCCACTGGAGACCGGGACAGGGAGAGGGGTGAAGCTTTCTTT. Translation: CASRYPTGDRDRERGEAFF. This chain links TRBV7-9 with TRBJ1-1; 9 bases agree with TRBD1. CDR3 length: 19 residues. The trim removed 6 bases at V and 7 bases at J, leaving 24 bases unmatched. The V gene's germline CDR1 is SEHNR and CDR2 FQNEAQ (reference sequence).

The CDR3 nucleotides are TGTGCCAGCAGCATTAGAACAGATACGCAGTATTTT. Translation: CASSIRTDTQYF. This chain links TRBV5-6 with TRBJ2-3; D not resolved. The germline V gene encodes CDR1 SGHDT and CDR2 YYEEEE. The ends were cut back, 4 bases at V and 3 bases at J, with 6 bases in the middle. This CDR3 is 12 amino acids long.

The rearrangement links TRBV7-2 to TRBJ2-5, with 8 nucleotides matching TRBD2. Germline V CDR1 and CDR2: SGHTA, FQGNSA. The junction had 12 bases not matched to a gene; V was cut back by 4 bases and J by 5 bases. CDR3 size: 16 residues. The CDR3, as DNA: TGTGCCAGCAGCTCCCCGGGGAGCGGGAGTTGGGAGACCCAGTACTTC. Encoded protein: CASSSPGSGSWETQYF.

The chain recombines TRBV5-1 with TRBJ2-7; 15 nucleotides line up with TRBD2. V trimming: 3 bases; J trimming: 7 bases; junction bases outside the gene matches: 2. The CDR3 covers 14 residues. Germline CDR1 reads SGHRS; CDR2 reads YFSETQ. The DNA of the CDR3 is TGCGCCAGCAGCTACGGACTAGCGGGAGGGGAGCAGTACTTC. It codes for CASSYGLAGGEQYF.

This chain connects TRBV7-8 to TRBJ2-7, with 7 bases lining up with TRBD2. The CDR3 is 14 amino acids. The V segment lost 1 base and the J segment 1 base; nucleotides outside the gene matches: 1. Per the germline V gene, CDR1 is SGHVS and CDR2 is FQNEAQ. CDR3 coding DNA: TGTGCCAGCAGCTTAGTCGGGAGGTCCTACGAGCAGTACTTC. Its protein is CASSLVGRSYEQYF.

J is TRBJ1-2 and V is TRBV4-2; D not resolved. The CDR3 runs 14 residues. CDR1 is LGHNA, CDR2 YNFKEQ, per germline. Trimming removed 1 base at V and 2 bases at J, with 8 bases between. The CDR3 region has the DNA TGTGCCAGCAGCCAAGGAGAGGTAAACTATGGCTACACCTTC. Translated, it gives CASSQGEVNYGYTF.

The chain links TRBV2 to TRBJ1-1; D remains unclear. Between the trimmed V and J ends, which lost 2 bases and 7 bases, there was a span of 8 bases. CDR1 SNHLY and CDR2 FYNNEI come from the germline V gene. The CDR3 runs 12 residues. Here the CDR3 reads CASSETQYEAFF. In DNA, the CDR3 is TGTGCCAGCAGTGAAACCCAGTATGAAGCTTTCTTT.

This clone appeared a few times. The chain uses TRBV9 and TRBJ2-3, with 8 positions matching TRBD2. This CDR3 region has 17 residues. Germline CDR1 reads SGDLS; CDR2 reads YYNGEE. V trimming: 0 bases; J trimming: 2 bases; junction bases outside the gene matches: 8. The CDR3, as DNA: TGTGCCAGCAGCGTAGATCCGGGGGGGAGGTCCACAGATACGCAGTATTTT. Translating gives CASSVDPGGRSTDTQYF.

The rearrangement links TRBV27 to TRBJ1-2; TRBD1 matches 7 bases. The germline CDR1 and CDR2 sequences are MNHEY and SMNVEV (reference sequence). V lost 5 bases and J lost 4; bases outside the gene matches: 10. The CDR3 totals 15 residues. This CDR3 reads CASSPSLTGTYGYTF. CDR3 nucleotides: TGTGCCAGCAGTCCCTCATTGACAGGGACCTATGGCTACACCTTC.

Written as DNA, the CDR3 is TGTGCCAGTGCCTGGGAGGGGGAAATTGGCAATCAGCCCCAGCATTTT. It translates to CASAWEGEIGNQPQHF. The rearrangement links TRBV19 to TRBJ1-5, with D possibly matching TRBD1 (6 bases). Looked up from germline, CDR1 is LNHDA and CDR2 is SQIVND (reference sequence). V lost 8 bases, J lost 2 bases, and 19 bases lay in between. The CDR3 consists of 16 residues.

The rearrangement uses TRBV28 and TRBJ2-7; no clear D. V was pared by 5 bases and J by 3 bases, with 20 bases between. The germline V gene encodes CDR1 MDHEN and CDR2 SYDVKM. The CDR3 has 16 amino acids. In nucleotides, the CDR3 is TGTGCCAGCAGTCTGGCTAAGGCGGAAGAAGACTACGAGCAGTACTTC. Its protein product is CASSLAKAEEDYEQYF.

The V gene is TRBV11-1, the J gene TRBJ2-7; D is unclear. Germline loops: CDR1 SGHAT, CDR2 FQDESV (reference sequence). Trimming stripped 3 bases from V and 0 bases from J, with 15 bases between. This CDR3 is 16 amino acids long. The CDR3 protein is CASSLRKTSSSYEQYF. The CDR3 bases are TGTGCCAGCAGCTTGAGAAAGACAAGCAGCTCCTACGAGCAGTACTTC.

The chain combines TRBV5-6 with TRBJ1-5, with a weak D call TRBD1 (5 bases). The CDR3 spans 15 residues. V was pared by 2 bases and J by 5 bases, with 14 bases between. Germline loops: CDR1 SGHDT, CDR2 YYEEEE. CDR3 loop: CASSFLTGGDQPQHF. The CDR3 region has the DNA TGTGCCAGCAGCTTTCTTACTGGGGGGGATCAGCCCCAGCATTTT.

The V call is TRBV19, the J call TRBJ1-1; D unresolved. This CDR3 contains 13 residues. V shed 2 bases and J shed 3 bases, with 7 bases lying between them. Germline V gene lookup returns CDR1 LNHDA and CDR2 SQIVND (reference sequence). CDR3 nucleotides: TGTGCCAGTAGTATATTGCGGGACACTGAAGCTTTCTTT. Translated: CASSILRDTEAFF.

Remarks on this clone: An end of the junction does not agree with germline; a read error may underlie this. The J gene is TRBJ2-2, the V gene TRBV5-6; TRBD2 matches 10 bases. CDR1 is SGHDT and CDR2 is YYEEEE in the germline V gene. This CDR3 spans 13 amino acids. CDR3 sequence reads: CASSLRAGGGLFF. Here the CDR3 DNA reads TGTGCCAGCAGCTTGCGAGCGGGAGGGGGGCTGTTTTTT. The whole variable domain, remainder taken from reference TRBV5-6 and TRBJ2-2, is DAGVTQSPTHLIKTRGQQVTLRCSPKSGHDTVSWYQQALGQGPQFIFQYYEEEERQRGNFPDRFSGHQFPNYSSELNVNALLLGDSALYLCASSLRAGGGLFFGEGSRLTVL.

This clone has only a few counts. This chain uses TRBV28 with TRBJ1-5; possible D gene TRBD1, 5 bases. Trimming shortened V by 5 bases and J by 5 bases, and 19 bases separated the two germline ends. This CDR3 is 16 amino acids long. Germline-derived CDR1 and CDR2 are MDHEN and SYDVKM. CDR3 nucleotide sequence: TGTGCCAGCAGTCCGATTTGGGGCAGCAGTTATCAGCCCCAGCATTTT. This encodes CASSPIWGSSYQPQHF.

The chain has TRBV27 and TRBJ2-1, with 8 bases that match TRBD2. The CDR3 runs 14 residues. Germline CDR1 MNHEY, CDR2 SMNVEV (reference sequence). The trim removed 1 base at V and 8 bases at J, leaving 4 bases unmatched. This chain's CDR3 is CASSLYYGGDEQFF. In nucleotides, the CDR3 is TGTGCCAGCAGTTTATATTACGGGGGGGATGAGCAGTTCTTC.

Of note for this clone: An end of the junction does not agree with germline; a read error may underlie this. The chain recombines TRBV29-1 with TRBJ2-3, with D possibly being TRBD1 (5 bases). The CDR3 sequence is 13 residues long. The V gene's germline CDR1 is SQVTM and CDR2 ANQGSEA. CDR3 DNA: TGCAGCGTTGGGGTCGGCAGCACAGGTACGCAGTATTTT. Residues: CSVGVGSTGTQYF.

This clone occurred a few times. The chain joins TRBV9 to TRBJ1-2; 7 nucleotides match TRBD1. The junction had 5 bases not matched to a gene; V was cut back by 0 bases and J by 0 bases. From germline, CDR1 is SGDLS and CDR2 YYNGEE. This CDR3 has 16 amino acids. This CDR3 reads CASSVGQGEANYGYTF. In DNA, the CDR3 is TGTGCCAGCAGCGTAGGGCAGGGGGAAGCTAACTATGGCTACACCTTC.

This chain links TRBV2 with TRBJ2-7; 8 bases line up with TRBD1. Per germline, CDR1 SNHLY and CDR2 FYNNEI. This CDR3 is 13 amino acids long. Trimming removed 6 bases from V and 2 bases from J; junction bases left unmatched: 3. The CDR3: CASSETGAYEQYF. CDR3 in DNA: TGTGCCAGCAGCGAGACAGGGGCCTACGAGCAGTACTTC.

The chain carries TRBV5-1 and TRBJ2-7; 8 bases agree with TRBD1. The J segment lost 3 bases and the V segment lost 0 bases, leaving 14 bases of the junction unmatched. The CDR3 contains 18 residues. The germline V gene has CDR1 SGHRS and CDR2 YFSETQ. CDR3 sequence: CASSLERGRGQVYYEQYF. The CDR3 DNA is TGCGCCAGCAGCTTGGAACGGGGTAGGGGACAGGTCTACTACGAGCAGTACTTC.

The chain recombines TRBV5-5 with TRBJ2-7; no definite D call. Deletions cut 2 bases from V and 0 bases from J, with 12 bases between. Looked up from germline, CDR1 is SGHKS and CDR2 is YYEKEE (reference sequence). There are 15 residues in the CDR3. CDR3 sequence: CASSFTFRSSYEQYF. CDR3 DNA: TGTGCCAGCAGCTTCACATTCAGGTCCTCCTACGAGCAGTACTTC.

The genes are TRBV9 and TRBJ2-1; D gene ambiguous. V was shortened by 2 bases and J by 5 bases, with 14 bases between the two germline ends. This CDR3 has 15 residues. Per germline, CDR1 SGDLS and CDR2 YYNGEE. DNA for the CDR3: TGTGCCAGCAGCGTGCTCGAGGTCCCTGACAATGAGCAGTTCTTC. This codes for CASSVLEVPDNEQFF.

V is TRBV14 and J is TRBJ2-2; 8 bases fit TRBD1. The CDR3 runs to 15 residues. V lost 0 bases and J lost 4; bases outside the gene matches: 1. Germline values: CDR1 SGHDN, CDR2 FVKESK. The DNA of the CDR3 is TGTGCCAGCAGCCAAGACAGGGGGCTCACCGGGGAGCTGTTTTTT. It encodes CASSQDRGLTGELFF.

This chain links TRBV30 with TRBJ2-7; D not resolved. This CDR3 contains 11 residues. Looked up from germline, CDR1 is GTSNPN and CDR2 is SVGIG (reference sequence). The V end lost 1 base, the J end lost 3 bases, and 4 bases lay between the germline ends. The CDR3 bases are TGTGCCTGGAGTGCCGGCTACGAGCAGTACTTC. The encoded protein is CAWSAGYEQYF.